The rows below give T cell receptor beta chains drawn from one sample of a study of blood T cell repertoires in COVID-19. This table comes from immunoSEQ multiplex PCR, and its TCRdb copy is limited to in-frame clones, with some not included. Here the sample spans approximately 100,000 clones, roughly 90% being singletons. Sequenced input: peripheral blood. The origin of the receptors is a woman in her fifties or sixties with acute or convalescent COVID-19. CDR3s include the opening cysteine and the closing phenylalanine or tryptophan. A D gene is named only where the DNA matches it firmly. The listing skips clone size in some rows; elsewhere it reads once, few, many or a size class.

v_call: TRBV7-9
j_call: TRBJ2-1
clone_size: NA
d_call: NA
cdr3_aa: CASSFLPVPYNEQFF
cdr3_nt: TGTGCCAGCAGCTTTTTGCCAGTTCCCTACAATGAGCAGTTCTTC

v_call: TRBV5-4
j_call: TRBJ1-2
clone_size: NA
d_call: TRBD1
cdr3_aa: CASSLRDSYGYTF
cdr3_nt: TGTGCCAGCAGCTTGCGGGACAGCTATGGCTACACCTTC

v_call: TRBV27
j_call: TRBJ1-5
clone_size: NA
d_call: TRBD1
cdr3_aa: CASRQGWNQPQHF
cdr3_nt: TGTGCCAGCCGACAGGGTTGGAATCAGCCCCAGCATTTT

v_call: TRBV15
j_call: TRBJ2-4
clone_size: once
d_call: TRBD1
cdr3_aa: CATSRDRENIQYF
cdr3_nt: TGTGCCACCAGCAGGGACAGGGAAAACATTCAGTACTTC

v_call: TRBV28
j_call: TRBJ2-7
clone_size: NA
d_call: TRBD2
cdr3_aa: CASYSAGDSYEQYF
cdr3_nt: TGTGCCAGCTATTCTGCGGGAGACTCCTACGAGCAGTACTTC

v_call: TRBV14
j_call: TRBJ1-1
clone_size: few
d_call: NA
cdr3_aa: CASSQTGFTEAFF
cdr3_nt: TGTGCCAGCAGCCAAACAGGGTTCACTGAAGCTTTCTTT

v_call: TRBV28
j_call: TRBJ1-4
clone_size: once
d_call: NA
cdr3_aa: CASSSHRGVTNEKLFF
cdr3_nt: TGTGCCAGCAGTTCCCATCGGGGGGTGACTAATGAAAAACTGTTTTTT

v_call: TRBV3-1/TRBV3-2
j_call: TRBJ1-3
clone_size: NA
d_call: NA
cdr3_aa: CASSQGPPGYGNTIYF
cdr3_nt: TGTGCCAGCAGCCAAGGCCCCCCAGGTTACGGAAACACCATATATTTT

v_call: TRBV5-1
j_call: TRBJ1-1
clone_size: NA
d_call: NA
cdr3_aa: CASNPVAGNTEAFF
cdr3_nt: TGCGCCAGCAATCCGGTTGCGGGGAACACTGAAGCTTTCTTT

v_call: TRBV5-1
j_call: TRBJ1-2
clone_size: NA
d_call: NA
cdr3_aa: CASSLESDSVYGYTF
cdr3_nt: TGCGCCAGCAGCTTGGAGTCGGACAGCGTTTATGGCTACACCTTC

v_call: TRBV3-1/TRBV3-2
j_call: TRBJ1-1
clone_size: NA
d_call: NA
cdr3_aa: CASSPGGINTEAFF
cdr3_nt: TGTGCCAGCAGCCCCGGGGGTATTAACACTGAAGCTTTCTTT

v_call: TRBV7-3
j_call: TRBJ2-3
clone_size: NA
d_call: TRBD2
cdr3_aa: CASSSIPIREVGGKRPDTQYF
cdr3_nt: TGTGCCAGCAGCTCAATACCTATCCGGGAGGTGGGCGGGAAAAGACCAGATACGCAGTATTTT

v_call: TRBV30
j_call: TRBJ1-3
clone_size: NA
d_call: NA
cdr3_aa: CAWSPGNGNTIYF
cdr3_nt: TGTGCCTGGAGTCCAGGGAACGGAAACACCATATATTTT

v_call: TRBV28
j_call: TRBJ1-2
clone_size: NA
d_call: TRBD1
cdr3_aa: CASRTGGPNYGYTF
cdr3_nt: TGTGCCAGCAGGACAGGGGGACCGAACTATGGCTACACCTTC

v_call: TRBV6-5
j_call: TRBJ1-2
clone_size: NA
d_call: TRBD1
cdr3_aa: CASRLDRGRDSGYTF
cdr3_nt: TGTGCCAGCAGACTCGACAGGGGGCGCGATTCTGGCTACACCTTC

v_call: TRBV19
j_call: TRBJ1-3
clone_size: NA
d_call: TRBD1
cdr3_aa: CASRTPPGQGKSSTSGNTIYF
cdr3_nt: TGTGCCAGTAGGACTCCCCCGGGACAGGGAAAAAGCTCTACCTCTGGAAACACCATATATTTT

v_call: TRBV6-5
j_call: TRBJ2-7
clone_size: NA
d_call: NA
cdr3_aa: CASSRDTTYEQYF
cdr3_nt: TGTGCCAGCAGCCGGGACACCACCTACGAGCAGTACTTC

v_call: TRBV7-6
j_call: TRBJ2-3
clone_size: NA
d_call: NA
cdr3_aa: CASSLGQGLTDTQYF
cdr3_nt: TGTGCCAGCAGCTTAGGTCAGGGCCTCACAGATACGCAGTATTTT

v_call: TRBV9
j_call: TRBJ1-1
clone_size: NA
d_call: NA
cdr3_aa: CASSPRELGGEAFF
cdr3_nt: TGTGCCAGCAGCCCACGCGAATTGGGGGGTGAAGCTTTCTTT

v_call: TRBV14
j_call: TRBJ2-1
clone_size: NA
d_call: NA
cdr3_aa: CASSQDAGYRNEQFF
cdr3_nt: TGTGCCAGCAGCCAAGATGCGGGCTACCGCAATGAGCAGTTCTTC

v_call: TRBV7-9
j_call: TRBJ2-3
clone_size: NA
d_call: TRBD1
cdr3_aa: CASTWGPQGVGDTQYF
cdr3_nt: TGTGCCAGCACCTGGGGCCCACAGGGGGTCGGAGATACGCAGTATTTT

v_call: TRBV3-1/TRBV3-2
j_call: TRBJ2-7
clone_size: NA
d_call: TRBD1
cdr3_aa: CASSLTGAGDEQYF
cdr3_nt: TGTGCCAGCAGCCTTACAGGGGCTGGGGACGAGCAGTACTTC

v_call: TRBV5-1
j_call: TRBJ1-2
clone_size: NA
d_call: NA
cdr3_aa: CASSLDSNYGYTF
cdr3_nt: TGCGCCAGCAGCTTGGACAGTAACTATGGCTACACCTTC

v_call: TRBV5-1
j_call: TRBJ1-2
clone_size: NA
d_call: NA
cdr3_aa: CASSLSNAGPENGYTF
cdr3_nt: TGCGCCAGCAGCTTGTCAAACGCGGGGCCTGAGAATGGCTACACCTTC

v_call: TRBV18
j_call: TRBJ2-1
clone_size: once
d_call: TRBD2
cdr3_aa: CASSPLAAAYNEQFF
cdr3_nt: TGTGCCAGCTCTCCTCTAGCGGCTGCCTACAATGAGCAGTTCTTC

v_call: TRBV19
j_call: TRBJ2-2
clone_size: NA
d_call: NA
cdr3_aa: CASSGLAYTGELFF
cdr3_nt: TGTGCCAGTAGTGGCCTAGCATACACCGGGGAGCTGTTTTTT

v_call: TRBV7-3
j_call: TRBJ1-1
clone_size: once
d_call: TRBD1
cdr3_aa: CASSRTGNTEAFF
cdr3_nt: TGTGCCAGCAGCAGGACAGGGAACACTGAAGCTTTCTTT

v_call: TRBV2
j_call: TRBJ1-1
clone_size: NA
d_call: NA
cdr3_aa: CASSLDSNTEAFF
cdr3_nt: TGTGCCAGCAGCCTGGACTCGAACACTGAAGCTTTCTTT

v_call: TRBV2
j_call: TRBJ2-1
clone_size: NA
d_call: TRBD2
cdr3_aa: CASSPGTSGTNEQFF
cdr3_nt: TGTGCCAGCAGCCCCGGGACTAGCGGTACCAATGAGCAGTTCTTC

v_call: TRBV19
j_call: TRBJ1-1
clone_size: NA
d_call: NA
cdr3_aa: CASSRLTGRAEAFF
cdr3_nt: TGTGCCAGTAGCCGATTAACAGGAAGAGCTGAAGCTTTCTTT

v_call: TRBV27
j_call: TRBJ2-1
clone_size: once
d_call: NA
cdr3_aa: CASSFNLRDNYNEQFF
cdr3_nt: TGTGCCAGCAGTTTTAACCTCCGGGATAACTACAATGAGCAGTTCTTC

v_call: TRBV4-1
j_call: TRBJ2-1
clone_size: NA
d_call: TRBD1
cdr3_aa: CASSQPGTGRRANEQFF
cdr3_nt: TGCGCCAGCAGCCAACCCGGGACAGGGCGGAGGGCCAATGAGCAGTTCTTC

v_call: TRBV2
j_call: TRBJ1-6
clone_size: once
d_call: NA
cdr3_aa: CASSETGLASALHF
cdr3_nt: TGTGCCAGCAGCGAAACAGGGCTGGCATCGGCCCTCCACTTT

v_call: TRBV7-2
j_call: TRBJ1-1
clone_size: NA
d_call: NA
cdr3_aa: CASSLFLGQPNTEAFF
cdr3_nt: TGTGCCAGCAGCTTATTCCTGGGCCAACCAAACACTGAAGCTTTCTTT

v_call: TRBV9
j_call: TRBJ2-3
clone_size: NA
d_call: NA
cdr3_aa: CASSGLEDTQYF
cdr3_nt: TGTGCCAGCAGCGGGTTAGAGGATACGCAGTATTTT

v_call: TRBV15
j_call: TRBJ1-3
clone_size: NA
d_call: NA
cdr3_aa: CATSRPLVAGNTIYF
cdr3_nt: TGTGCCACCAGCAGACCATTAGTCGCTGGAAACACCATATATTTT

v_call: TRBV11-2
j_call: TRBJ1-6
clone_size: NA
d_call: NA
cdr3_aa: CASSISRGGGEYNSPLHF
cdr3_nt: TGTGCCAGCAGCATTTCCCGGGGGGGCGGGGAATATAATTCACCCCTCCACTTT

v_call: TRBV18
j_call: TRBJ1-1
clone_size: NA
d_call: NA
cdr3_aa: CASSPNAGLEAFF
cdr3_nt: TGTGCCAGCTCACCAAACGCGGGTCTAGAAGCTTTCTTT

v_call: TRBV29-1
j_call: TRBJ2-1
clone_size: NA
d_call: TRBD2
cdr3_aa: CSVRVSGVIGEQFF
cdr3_nt: TGCAGCGTTCGAGTTAGCGGGGTTATAGGGGAGCAGTTCTTC

v_call: TRBV4-1
j_call: TRBJ1-1
clone_size: NA
d_call: TRBD1
cdr3_aa: CASSQGQLNTEAFF
cdr3_nt: TGCGCCAGCAGCCAGGGACAGCTGAACACTGAAGCTTTCTTT

v_call: TRBV3-1/TRBV3-2
j_call: TRBJ2-2
clone_size: once
d_call: NA
cdr3_aa: CASRTGNTGELFF
cdr3_nt: TGTGCCAGCAGAACAGGGAATACCGGGGAGCTGTTTTTT

v_call: TRBV11-2
j_call: TRBJ2-1
clone_size: NA
d_call: NA
cdr3_aa: CASSFSTNEQFF
cdr3_nt: TGTGCCAGCAGCTTTTCTACGAATGAGCAGTTCTTC

v_call: TRBV29-1
j_call: TRBJ2-1
clone_size: NA
d_call: TRBD2
cdr3_aa: CSVTRGTSGSNEQFF
cdr3_nt: TGCAGCGTCACCCGCGGGACTAGCGGGAGCAATGAGCAGTTCTTC

v_call: TRBV7-8
j_call: TRBJ2-7
clone_size: NA
d_call: TRBD1
cdr3_aa: CASSLEQGTYEQYF
cdr3_nt: TGTGCCAGCAGCTTAGAACAGGGGACCTACGAGCAGTACTTC

v_call: TRBV6-5
j_call: TRBJ1-5
clone_size: NA
d_call: NA
cdr3_aa: CASSLQKSNQPQHF
cdr3_nt: TGTGCCAGCAGCCTCCAGAAAAGCAATCAGCCCCAGCATTTT

v_call: TRBV4-1
j_call: TRBJ1-4
clone_size: NA
d_call: NA
cdr3_aa: CASSQVVSSSRKLFF
cdr3_nt: TGCGCCAGCAGCCAAGTAGTTTCCTCTTCACGAAAACTGTTTTTT

v_call: TRBV7-9
j_call: TRBJ2-1
clone_size: NA
d_call: TRBD2
cdr3_aa: CASSLRTSGNEQFF
cdr3_nt: TGTGCCAGCAGCTTACGGACTAGCGGCAATGAGCAGTTCTTC

v_call: TRBV10-2
j_call: TRBJ1-1
clone_size: NA
d_call: NA
cdr3_aa: CASSRGATEAFF
cdr3_nt: TGCGCCAGCAGTCGAGGCGCCACTGAAGCTTTCTTT

v_call: TRBV15
j_call: TRBJ1-2
clone_size: NA
d_call: TRBD1
cdr3_aa: CATSKDLTGLNYGYTF
cdr3_nt: TGTGCCACCAGCAAAGACCTGACAGGGCTAAACTATGGCTACACCTTC

v_call: TRBV18
j_call: TRBJ2-2
clone_size: NA
d_call: TRBD1
cdr3_aa: CASSPEQGASTGELFF
cdr3_nt: TGTGCCAGCTCACCAGAGCAGGGGGCGAGCACCGGGGAGCTGTTTTTT

v_call: TRBV23-1
j_call: TRBJ1-2
clone_size: NA
d_call: NA
cdr3_aa: CASSQSGTRDGYTF
cdr3_nt: TGCGCCAGCAGTCAGTCCGGGACAAGGGATGGCTACACCTTC

v_call: TRBV28
j_call: TRBJ2-5
clone_size: NA
d_call: NA
cdr3_aa: CASSPALVVETQYF
cdr3_nt: TGTGCCAGCAGTCCCGCGCTCGTGGTGGAGACCCAGTACTTC